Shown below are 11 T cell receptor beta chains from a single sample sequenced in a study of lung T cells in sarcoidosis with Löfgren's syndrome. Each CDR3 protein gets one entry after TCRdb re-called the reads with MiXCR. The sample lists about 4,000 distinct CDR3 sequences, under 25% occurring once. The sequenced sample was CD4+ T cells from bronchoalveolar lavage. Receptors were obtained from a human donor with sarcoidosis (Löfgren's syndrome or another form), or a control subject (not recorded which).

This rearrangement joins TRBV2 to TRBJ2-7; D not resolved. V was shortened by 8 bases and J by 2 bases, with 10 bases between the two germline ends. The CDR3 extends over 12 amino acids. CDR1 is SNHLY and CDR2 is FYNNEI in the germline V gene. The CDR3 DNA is TGTGCCAGCGGAGCTGACACCTACGAGCAGTACTTC. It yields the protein CASGADTYEQYF.

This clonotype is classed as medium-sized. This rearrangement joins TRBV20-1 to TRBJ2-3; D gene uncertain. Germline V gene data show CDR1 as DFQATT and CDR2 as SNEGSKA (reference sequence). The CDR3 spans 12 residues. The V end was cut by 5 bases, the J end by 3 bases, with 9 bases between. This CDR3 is CSAGWSTDTQYF. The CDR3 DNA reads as TGCAGTGCTGGATGGAGTACAGATACGCAGTATTTT.

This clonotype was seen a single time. CDR3: CASSFQNTESFF. CDR3 DNA sequence: TGTGCCAGCAGCTTCCAGAACACCGAATCTTTCTTT. The J gene is TRBJ1-1, the V gene TRBV2; no clear D. The ends were cut back, 6 bases at V and 12 bases at J, with 17 bases in the middle. This CDR3 spans 12 amino acids. Germline V lookup: CDR1 SNHLY, CDR2 FYNNEI.

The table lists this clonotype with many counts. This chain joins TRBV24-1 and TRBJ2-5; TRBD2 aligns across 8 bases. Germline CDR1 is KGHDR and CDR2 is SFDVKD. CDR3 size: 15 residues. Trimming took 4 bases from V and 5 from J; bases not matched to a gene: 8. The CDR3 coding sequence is TGTGCCACCAGTGAGCCTGGACTAGCCGTCGAGACCCAGTACTTC. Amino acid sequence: CATSEPGLAVETQYF.

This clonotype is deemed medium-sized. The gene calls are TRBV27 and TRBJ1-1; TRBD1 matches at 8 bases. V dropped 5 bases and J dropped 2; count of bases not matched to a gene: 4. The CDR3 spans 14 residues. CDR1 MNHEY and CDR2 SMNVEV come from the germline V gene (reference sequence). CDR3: CASSLDRANTEAFF. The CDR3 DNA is TGTGCCAGCAGTCTGGACAGGGCCAACACTGAAGCTTTCTTT.

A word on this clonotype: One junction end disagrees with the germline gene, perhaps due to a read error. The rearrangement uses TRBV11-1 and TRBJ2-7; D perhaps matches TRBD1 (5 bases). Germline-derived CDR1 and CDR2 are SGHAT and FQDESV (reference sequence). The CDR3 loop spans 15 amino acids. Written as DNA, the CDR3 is TGTGCCGGCAGCCTGGGAACAGGACGGGTTTACGAGCAGTACTTC. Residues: CAGSLGTGRVYEQYF.

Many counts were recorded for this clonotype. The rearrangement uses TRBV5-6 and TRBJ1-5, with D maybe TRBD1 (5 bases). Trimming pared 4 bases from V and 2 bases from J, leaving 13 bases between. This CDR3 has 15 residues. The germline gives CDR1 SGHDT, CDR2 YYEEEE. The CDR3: CASSAGDGRNQPQHF. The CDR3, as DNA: TGTGCCAGCAGCGCCGGGGACGGCCGCAATCAGCCCCAGCATTTT.

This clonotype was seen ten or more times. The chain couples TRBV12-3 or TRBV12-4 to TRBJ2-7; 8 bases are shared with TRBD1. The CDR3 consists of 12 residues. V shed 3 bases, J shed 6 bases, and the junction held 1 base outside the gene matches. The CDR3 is CASSFTGGEQYV. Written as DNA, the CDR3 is TGTGCCAGCAGTTTCACAGGGGGCGAGCAGTACGTC.

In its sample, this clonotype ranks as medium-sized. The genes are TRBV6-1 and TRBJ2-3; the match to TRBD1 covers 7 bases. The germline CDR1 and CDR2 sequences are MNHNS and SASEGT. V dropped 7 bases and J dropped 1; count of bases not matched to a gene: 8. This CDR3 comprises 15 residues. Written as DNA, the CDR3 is TGTGCCAGCAACTACCAGAGGGGGCGCACAGATACGCAGTATTTT. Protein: CASNYQRGRTDTQYF.

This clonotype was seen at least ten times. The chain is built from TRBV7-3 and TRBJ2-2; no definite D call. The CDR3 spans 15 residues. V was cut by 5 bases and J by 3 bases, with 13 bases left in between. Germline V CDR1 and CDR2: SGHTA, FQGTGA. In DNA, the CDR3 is TGTGCCAGCAGCCCAACAGTCCTGGACACCGGGGAGCTGTTTTTT. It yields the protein CASSPTVLDTGELFF.

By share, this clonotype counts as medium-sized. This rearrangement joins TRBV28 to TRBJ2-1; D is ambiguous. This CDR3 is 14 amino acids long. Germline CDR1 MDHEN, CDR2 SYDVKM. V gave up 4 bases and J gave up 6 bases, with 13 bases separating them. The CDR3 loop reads CASSSSGPANEQFF. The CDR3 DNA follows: TGTGCCAGCAGTTCATCAGGACCGGCCAATGAGCAGTTCTTC.